The rows below give T cell receptor beta chains drawn from one sample of a study of blood T cell dynamics during melanoma immunotherapy. TCRdb keeps only in-frame clones here, not all; method: immunoSEQ multiplex PCR. The sample has about 24,000 clones; roughly 87% are singletons. Specimen: blood, collected from a patient treated with checkpoint blockade. These receptors all come from a human donor with melanoma. CDR3s include the opening cysteine and the closing phenylalanine or tryptophan. D genes are given only for firm matches. The listing skips clone size in some rows; elsewhere it reads once, few, many or a size class.

TRBJ1-2,-,-,TRBV10-3,TGTGCCATCAGTGAGATCGGGACGGAGACGAATGGCTACACCTTC,CAISEIGTETNGYTF
TRBJ2-3,-,-,TRBV5-1,TGCGCCAGCAGCTCGGACGTCTTCCGCACAGATACGCAGTATTTT,CASSSDVFRTDTQYF
TRBJ2-2,-,once,TRBV2,TGTGCCAGCAGTGCCTCACCCCCCGGGGAGCTGTTTTTT,CASSASPPGELFF
TRBJ1-1,-,-,TRBV7-3,TGTGCCAGCAGCTTAATAGCAGGTAACACTGAAGCTTTCTTT,CASSLIAGNTEAFF
TRBJ2-2,TRBD1,-,TRBV9,TGTGCCAGCAGCACCCGGACAGGGTACACCGGGGAGCTGTTTTTT,CASSTRTGYTGELFF
TRBJ1-5,-,-,TRBV2,TGTGCCAGCAGTGAATATAGCAATCAGCCCCAGCATTTT,CASSEYSNQPQHF
TRBJ1-5,TRBD1,-,TRBV28,TGTGCCAGCAGTTTAAACACCGGGACAGGGGAGGATCAGCCCCAGCATTTT,CASSLNTGTGEDQPQHF
TRBJ2-1,TRBD2,-,TRBV9,TGTGCCAGCAGCGTGACTAGCGGACTACACGGTGAGCAGTTCTTC,CASSVTSGLHGEQFF
TRBJ1-5,-,-,TRBV21-1,TGTGCCAGCAGCAAAGGGGGGTGGAGGAGCCAAAGGAAAATCAATCAGCCCCAGCATTTT,CASSKGGWRSQRKINQPQHF
TRBJ2-7,-,once,TRBV10-3,TGTGCCATCAGTGAGTTTTATGGGGGATCCTACGAGCAGTACTTC,CAISEFYGGSYEQYF
TRBJ1-2,TRBD1,-,TRBV6-6,TGTGCCAGCAGTGACCAGGGGGCTGGCTATGGCTACACCTTC,CASSDQGAGYGYTF
TRBJ2-1,-,-,TRBV2,TGTGCCAGCAGGGCAACCGGGACGACCTACAATGAGCAGTTCTTC,CASRATGTTYNEQFF
TRBJ1-5,-,-,TRBV10-1,TGCGCCAGCAGTGAGGGTCGGAGCAATCAGCCCCAGCATTTT,CASSEGRSNQPQHF
TRBJ1-4,-,-,TRBV18,TGTGCCAGCTCACCCCCGTCGCAGGGCAGCGAAAAACTGTTTTTT,CASSPPSQGSEKLFF
TRBJ2-1,-,once,TRBV11-2,TGTGCCAGCAGCCGGGACTTTAGCTCCTACAATGAGCAGTTCTTC,CASSRDFSSYNEQFF
TRBJ1-2,-,few,TRBV9,TGTGCCAGCAGCGTAATCGGGGGGAGTGATAGCTACACCTTC,CASSVIGGSDSYTF
TRBJ1-4,-,-,TRBV28,TGTGCCAGCAGTGTAGTTTGGGCAACTAATGAAAAACTGTTTTTT,CASSVVWATNEKLFF
TRBJ2-5,TRBD1,-,TRBV7-2,TGTGCCAGCAGCTTACAGGACAGGGTGTGGGAGACCCAGTACTTC,CASSLQDRVWETQYF
TRBJ2-3,TRBD2,-,TRBV6-5,TGTGCCAGCAGTTACGGGGGGGGAGGCACAGATACGCAGTATTTT,CASSYGGGGTDTQYF
TRBJ2-1,-,-,TRBV29-1,TGCAGCGTTGTTTGGGGGCCCCTTGACAATGAGCAGTTCTTC,CSVVWGPLDNEQFF
TRBJ1-4,-,-,TRBV5-5,TGTGCCAGCAGCTTGCAGGGTACGGATGAAAAACTGTTTTTT,CASSLQGTDEKLFF
TRBJ2-7,-,-,TRBV6-6,TGTGCCAGCAGTTACTCGACCGCCAGCCCCGAGCAGTACTTC,CASSYSTASPEQYF
TRBJ1-2,TRBD1,-,TRBV6-1,TGTGCCAGCAGGGTCCACAGGGGAGTCGACTACACCTTC,CASRVHRGVDYTF
TRBJ2-7,-,-,TRBV27,TGTGCCAGCAGTACCCAGACAGGCCCCTACGAGCAGTACTTC,CASSTQTGPYEQYF
TRBJ1-2,TRBD1,-,TRBV7-3,TGTGCCAGCAGCCTTGGACAGGCGACGTCTAACTATGGCTACACCTTC,CASSLGQATSNYGYTF
TRBJ1-1,TRBD1,-,TRBV19,TGTGCCAGCCGTCCAGGGGGTATAGGGACTGAAGCTTTCTTT,CASRPGGIGTEAFF
TRBJ2-5,-,-,TRBV5-1,TGCGCCAGCAGGCTGGGGGGCGGCGGAGGAAAAGAGACCCAGTACTTC,CASRLGGGGGKETQYF
TRBJ2-7,-,-,TRBV6-6,TGTGCCAGCAGCCCGGGAGTCCTATCGAGAGAGCAGTACTTC,CASSPGVLSREQYF
TRBJ1-5,-,-,TRBV10-3,TGTGCCATCAGTGAGGAGCGGGGGGGCCTGGTTCAGCCCCAGCATTTT,CAISEERGGLVQPQHF
TRBJ2-1,-,-,TRBV6-5,TGTGCCAGCAGTGGTGACTCCTCCTACAATGAGCAGTTCTTC,CASSGDSSYNEQFF
TRBJ2-1,TRBD2,-,TRBV27,TGTGCCAGCAGCCTAGGTGGGCTAGCGGGCTTGGATGAGCAGTTCTTC,CASSLGGLAGLDEQFF
TRBJ2-3,-,-,TRBV2,TGTGCCAGCAGTGAGTCACCTACAGATACGCAGTATTTT,CASSESPTDTQYF
TRBJ1-5,-,few,TRBV30,TGTGCCTGGACCGCCCGGGGTGGAGTGAGCAATCAGCCCCAGCATTTT,CAWTARGGVSNQPQHF
TRBJ1-2,-,-,TRBV19,TGTGCCAGTAGTATTTGGGAGGATGGCTACACCTTC,CASSIWEDGYTF
TRBJ2-1,TRBD2,once,TRBV5-1,TGCGCCAGCAGCTTGCCGCTAGCGGGCCCCACCAATGAGCAGTTCTTC,CASSLPLAGPTNEQFF
TRBJ1-1,-,once,TRBV6-1,TGTGCCAGCACCCTAGGGAGGGGCACTGAAGCTTTCTTT,CASTLGRGTEAFF
TRBJ2-2,TRBD1,-,TRBV18,TGTGCCAGCTCACCCAAGGGACAGGGAAACACCGGGGAGCTGTTTTTT,CASSPKGQGNTGELFF
TRBJ1-5,-,few,TRBV7-8,TGTGCCAGCAGCTTAGGGGCGGACCAGCCCCAGCATTTT,CASSLGADQPQHF
TRBJ2-2,-,-,TRBV6-4,TGTGCCAGCGGCAATGCAGGGATCCGCGGGGAGCTGTTTTTT,CASGNAGIRGELFF
TRBJ2-3,-,-,TRBV2,TGTGCCAGCAGTGAAGGGGTAGCGCCCATTAGCACAGATACGCAGTATTTT,CASSEGVAPISTDTQYF
TRBJ2-7,-,-,TRBV7-2,TGTGCCAGCAGCTTAGAGGAGGGCTTCTACGAGCAGTACTTC,CASSLEEGFYEQYF
TRBJ2-1,-,-,TRBV28,TGTGCCAGCAGTTCGAGTGGGGAAAGAGGACGAAGGAATGAGCAGTTCTTC,CASSSSGERGRRNEQFF
TRBJ1-2,-,-,TRBV6-1,TGTGCCAGCAGAGCTGGCTACACCTTC,CASRAGYTF
TRBJ1-2,TRBD1,few,TRBV27,TGTGCCAGCAGTCTACGGACAGGGGGCCACCTCGGCGGCTACACCTTC,CASSLRTGGHLGGYTF
TRBJ2-7,-,once,TRBV5-1,TGCGCCAGCAGCTTGGATCTCTACGAGCAGTACTTC,CASSLDLYEQYF
TRBJ1-3,-,-,TRBV18,TGTGCCAGCTCACTCTCTGGCGCTCAGAGCTCTGGAAACACCATATATTTT,CASSLSGAQSSGNTIYF